A selection of T cell receptor beta chains follows, all from one sample in a study of beta chain features in type 1 diabetes. The method was immunoSEQ multiplex PCR; TCRdb's version includes in-frame clones alone and lacks a portion of them. The table has 330,000 or so clones, roughly an eighth seen once. The sample taken for sequencing was naive CD4+ T cells from blood. These receptors were collected from a woman aged 18-29 years with type 1 diabetes. The CDR3 runs from the conserved cysteine through the conserved F or W. A D gene is named only where the DNA matches it firmly. The size field is filled for only some rows; it gives once, few, many or a size class.

D: .; size: few; J: TRBJ1-2; V: TRBV14; CDR3: CASSQRQNYGYTF; DNA: TGTGCCAGCAGCCAACGCCAGAACTATGGCTACACCTTC
D: .; size: few; J: TRBJ2-3; V: TRBV18; CDR3: CASSPATDTDTQYF; DNA: TGTGCCAGCTCACCCGCGACAGACACAGATACGCAGTATTTT
D: .; size: .; J: TRBJ1-2; V: TRBV2; CDR3: CASSESGGYTF; DNA: TGTGCCAGCAGTGAATCGGGGGGCTACACCTTC
D: TRBD1; size: few; J: TRBJ2-1; V: TRBV30; CDR3: CAWSPGTAEFF; DNA: TGTGCCTGGAGTCCGGGGACAGCGGAGTTCTTC
D: .; size: once; J: TRBJ2-3; V: TRBV7-2; CDR3: CASTKRTASDTQYF; DNA: TGTGCCAGCACCAAACGGACAGCTAGCGATACGCAGTATTTT
D: .; size: .; J: TRBJ1-2; V: TRBV5-6; CDR3: CASSFSNYGYTF; DNA: TGTGCCAGCAGCTTCTCGAACTATGGCTACACCTTC
D: .; size: .; J: TRBJ2-7; V: TRBV14; CDR3: CASSPGLSYEQYF; DNA: TGTGCCAGCAGCCCCGGGTTGTCCTACGAGCAGTACTTC
D: .; size: many; J: TRBJ1-1; V: TRBV23-1; CDR3: CASSQPRNTEAFF; DNA: TGCGCCAGCAGTCAACCGAGGAACACTGAAGCTTTCTTT
D: .; size: .; J: TRBJ1-1; V: TRBV12-5; CDR3: CASGQAPNTEAFF; DNA: TGTGCTAGTGGGCAGGCTCCGAACACTGAAGCTTTCTTT
D: TRBD1; size: .; J: TRBJ1-6; V: TRBV6-5; CDR3: CASSKSGTVNSPLHF; DNA: TGTGCCAGCAGTAAATCCGGGACAGTTAATTCACCCCTCCACTTT
D: .; size: .; J: TRBJ2-1; V: TRBV7-8; CDR3: CASSLVGVVQFF; DNA: TGTGCCAGCAGCTTAGTGGGAGTAGTCCAGTTCTTC
D: .; size: .; J: TRBJ2-5; V: TRBV21-1; CDR3: CASSTQTGQETQYF; DNA: TGTGCCAGCAGCACCCAGACAGGGCAGGAGACCCAGTACTTC
D: .; size: .; J: TRBJ1-3; V: TRBV4-2; CDR3: CASSQSLNRRETGNTIYF; DNA: TGTGCCAGCAGCCAGTCCCTTAACAGACGGGAGACTGGAAACACCATATATTTT
D: .; size: .; J: TRBJ1-1; V: TRBV7-3; CDR3: CASSSTVNTEAFF; DNA: TGTGCCAGCAGCTCGACAGTGAACACTGAAGCTTTCTTT
D: .; size: once; J: TRBJ2-6; V: TRBV4-3; CDR3: CASSPPGAGANVLTF; DNA: TGCGCCAGCAGCCCACCCGGGGCTGGGGCCAACGTCCTGACTTTC
D: TRBD2; size: few; J: TRBJ2-1; V: TRBV30; CDR3: CAWIGREGGHEQFF; DNA: TGTGCCTGGATCGGGCGGGAGGGGGGCCATGAGCAGTTCTTC
D: TRBD2; size: few; J: TRBJ2-2; V: TRBV5-1; CDR3: CASSLREAGELFF; DNA: TGCGCCAGTTCCCTGCGGGAGGCCGGGGAGCTGTTTTTT
D: .; size: few; J: TRBJ2-7; V: TRBV15; CDR3: CATSRDLAYEQYF; DNA: TGTGCCACCAGCAGAGATCTCGCCTACGAGCAGTACTTC
D: .; size: few; J: TRBJ2-3; V: TRBV2; CDR3: CASRRDSTDTQYF; DNA: TGTGCCAGCAGACGGGACTCCACAGATACGCAGTATTTT
D: .; size: .; J: TRBJ1-1; V: TRBV6-5; CDR3: CASSYPPGVDTEAFF; DNA: TGTGCCAGCAGTTACCCCCCCGGGGTGGACACTGAAGCTTTCTTT
D: .; size: .; J: TRBJ1-1; V: TRBV7-9; CDR3: CASSPMGGGTEAFF; DNA: TGTGCCAGCAGCCCCATGGGGGGGGGAACTGAAGCTTTCTTT
D: .; size: .; J: TRBJ1-4; V: TRBV4-3; CDR3: CASSQDPGREKLFF; DNA: TGCGCCAGCAGCCAAGACCCAGGGAGGGAAAAACTGTTTTTT
D: .; size: .; J: TRBJ2-7; V: TRBV18; CDR3: CASSPGLSQTYEQYF; DNA: TGTGCCAGCTCACCTGGACTATCACAGACCTACGAGCAGTACTTC
D: .; size: .; J: TRBJ1-2; V: TRBV29-1; CDR3: CSVEGGLDGYTF; DNA: TGCAGCGTTGAAGGAGGGTTGGATGGCTACACCTTC
D: .; size: .; J: TRBJ1-2; V: TRBV7-9; CDR3: CASSQKTGHAGYTF; DNA: TGTGCCAGCAGCCAAAAAACAGGGCATGCTGGCTACACCTTC
D: TRBD1; size: few; J: TRBJ2-2; V: TRBV28; CDR3: CASSSPGTGIVELFF; DNA: TGTGCCAGCAGTTCGCCCGGGACAGGGATCGTGGAGCTGTTTTTT
D: .; size: .; J: TRBJ2-7; V: TRBV29-1; CDR3: CSVEGGANSYEQYF; DNA: TGCAGCGTTGAAGGGGGAGCGAACTCCTACGAGCAGTACTTC
D: .; size: .; J: TRBJ1-2; V: TRBV13; CDR3: CASSFVGGPYGYTF; DNA: TGTGCCAGCAGCTTTGTCGGCGGCCCCTATGGCTACACCTTC
D: .; size: .; J: TRBJ2-3; V: TRBV30; CDR3: CAWSVSARGDTQYF; DNA: TGTGCCTGGAGTGTATCGGCTAGAGGTGATACGCAGTATTTT
D: .; size: .; J: TRBJ2-3; V: TRBV9; CDR3: CASSVVQGSTDTQYF; DNA: TGTGCCAGCAGCGTAGTTCAGGGCAGCACAGATACGCAGTATTTT
D: .; size: .; J: TRBJ2-3; V: TRBV15; CDR3: CATSRDRGLDTQYF; DNA: TGTGCCACCAGCAGAGATCGGGGGTTAGATACGCAGTATTTT
D: TRBD1; size: few; J: TRBJ1-5; V: TRBV19; CDR3: CASTVGGYSNQPQHF; DNA: TGTGCCAGTACCGTAGGGGGCTATAGCAATCAGCCCCAGCATTTT
D: .; size: .; J: TRBJ2-7; V: TRBV29-1; CDR3: CSAGLAYEQYF; DNA: TGCAGCGCCGGACTTGCCTACGAGCAGTACTTC
D: .; size: few; J: TRBJ1-4; V: TRBV28; CDR3: CASSLFQGPREKLFF; DNA: TGTGCCAGCAGTTTATTTCAGGGCCCCCGCGAAAAACTGTTTTTT
D: .; size: few; J: TRBJ1-5; V: TRBV5-6; CDR3: CASSLQGRQPQHF; DNA: TGTGCCAGCAGCTTGCAGGGCAGGCAGCCCCAGCATTTT
D: .; size: few; J: TRBJ1-5; V: TRBV23-1; CDR3: CASSQSGANHSNQPQHF; DNA: TGCGCCAGCAGTCAATCCGGAGCGAACCATAGCAATCAGCCCCAGCATTTT
D: TRBD1; size: few; J: TRBJ2-3; V: TRBV6-1; CDR3: CASTWDSDTQYF; DNA: TGTGCCAGCACTTGGGACAGTGATACGCAGTATTTT
D: .; size: .; J: TRBJ2-1; V: TRBV10-3; CDR3: CAIGGVRSSYNEQFF; DNA: TGTGCCATCGGAGGGGTAAGAAGCTCCTACAATGAGCAGTTCTTC
D: TRBD1; size: .; J: TRBJ1-5; V: TRBV29-1; CDR3: CSVATGGGQPQHF; DNA: TGCAGCGTTGCGACAGGGGGAGGGCAGCCCCAGCATTTT
D: .; size: .; J: TRBJ2-7; V: TRBV9; CDR3: CASSPRRAGRTEQYF; DNA: TGTGCCAGCAGCCCTCGTCGAGCGGGTCGCACCGAGCAGTACTTC